A single sample is the source of the 20 T cell receptor beta chains below, sequenced in a study of T cell responses to AZD1222 COVID-19 vaccine. Data came from immunoSEQ multiplex PCR; TCRdb stores just in-frame clones and leaves some out. The profile shows tens of thousands of clones, around nine tenths of them singletons. The input for sequencing was peripheral blood, taken on day 0 of AZD1222 vaccination. The receptor set was obtained from an adult in good health.

This clone was recorded once. This chain connects TRBV7-9 to TRBJ2-7; D is ambiguous. The ends were cut back, 2 bases at V and 5 bases at J, with 7 bases in the middle. The CDR3 extends over 12 amino acids. In germline, CDR1 is SEHNR, CDR2 FQNEAQ (reference sequence). CDR3 DNA sequence: TGTGCCAGCAGCTTAACTGGGGACGAGCAGTACTTC. Translating gives CASSLTGDEQYF.

The rearrangement links TRBV19 to TRBJ1-2, with 7 bases fitting TRBD1. V was clipped by 6 bases and J by 5 bases; unmatched bases: 12. The germline CDR1 and CDR2 sequences are LNHDA and SQIVND (reference sequence). The CDR3 has 15 residues. DNA of the CDR3: TGTGCCAGTAGCCCCACGGGACAGACAAATTATGGCTACACCTTC. This codes for CASSPTGQTNYGYTF.

V gene TRBV5-1 combines with J gene TRBJ2-2; 8 bases line up with TRBD2. Germline CDR1 is SGHRS and CDR2 is YFSETQ. J gave up 6 bases and V 2 bases, and 6 bases lay outside the gene matches. This CDR3 has 15 amino acids. CDR3 amino acids: CASSLGAGAAGELFF. The CDR3 DNA reads TGCGCCAGCAGCTTAGGAGCGGGAGCGGCCGGGGAGCTGTTTTTT.

The CDR3 nucleotides are TGTGCCAGCAGCCTAGGACAGGGCTATGGCTACACCTTC. Protein: CASSLGQGYGYTF. The V call is TRBV2, the J call TRBJ1-2, with 8 bases that match TRBD1. This CDR3 has 13 amino acids. V gave up 6 bases and J gave up 4 bases; unmatched junction bases: 4. The germline V gene encodes CDR1 SNHLY and CDR2 FYNNEI.

The chain combines TRBV19 with TRBJ2-7, with D tentatively TRBD1 or TRBD2 (5 bases each). Germline CDR1 LNHDA, CDR2 SQIVND (reference sequence). V gave up 6 bases and J gave up 6 bases, with 18 bases separating them. The CDR3 has 14 amino acids. CDR3 coding DNA: TGTGCCAGTAGGGCCCCCGGGACGACTGGCGAGCAGTACTTC. Translated, it gives CASRAPGTTGEQYF.

This clone showed up just a few times. The chain employs TRBV3-1 (or the pseudogene TRBV3-2) and TRBJ1-2; D is possibly TRBD1 (5 bases). Germline loops: CDR1 LGHDT, CDR2 YNNKEL (reference sequence). This CDR3 is built from 13 residues. Trimming removed 2 bases from V and 4 bases from J, with 8 bases in between. The CDR3 DNA reads as TGTGCCAGCAGCCAAACAGGAGCCTATGGCTACACCTTC. Translated, it gives CASSQTGAYGYTF.

The chain links TRBV6-5 to TRBJ2-7, with 10 positions matching TRBD1. The CDR3 consists of 15 residues. The germline gives CDR1 MNHEY, CDR2 SVGAGI. After removal of 3 bases from V and 5 bases from J, the junction contained 7 bases not matched to a gene. The CDR3 spells CASSYSDRGTDEQYF. CDR3 DNA: TGTGCCAGCAGTTATTCGGACAGGGGGACCGACGAGCAGTACTTC.

This clone was observed a few times. This chain joins TRBV11-2 and TRBJ2-5, with TRBD2 matching over 12 bases. The trim removed 5 bases at V and 2 bases at J, leaving 3 bases unmatched. The CDR3 is made up of 15 amino acids. Germline V gene sequence: CDR1 SGHAT, CDR2 FQNNGV. The CDR3 sequence: CASSVLAGGQETQYF. CDR3 in DNA: TGTGCCAGCAGCGTTCTAGCGGGAGGGCAAGAGACCCAGTACTTC.

This clone came up once. This chain connects TRBV27 to TRBJ2-7; the match to TRBD1 covers 12 bases. Germline CDR1 and CDR2: MNHEY and SMNVEV (reference sequence). Trimming removed 8 bases from V and 7 bases from J; junction bases left unmatched: 12. This CDR3 region has 15 residues. CDR3: CASRSLGQGAVEQYF. The CDR3 bases are TGTGCCAGCCGTTCGCTGGGACAGGGGGCGGTGGAGCAGTACTTC.

The J gene is TRBJ2-3, the V gene TRBV28; D unresolved. The CDR3 length is 13 residues. Trimming left V 5 bases short and J 2 bases short, with 8 bases between. Per germline, CDR1 MDHEN and CDR2 SYDVKM. CDR3 loop: CASSVATTDTQYF. The CDR3 DNA reads as TGTGCCAGCAGTGTAGCTACCACAGATACGCAGTATTTT. The variable domain in full, completed from reference TRBV28 and TRBJ2-3, reads DVKVTQSSRYLVKRTGEKVFLECVQDMDHENMFWYRQDPGLGLRLIYFSYDVKMKEKGDIPEGYSVSREKKERFSLILESASTNQTSMYLCASSVATTDTQYFGPGTRLTVL.

The rearrangement uses TRBV7-8 and TRBJ2-3, with TRBD2 matching 13 bases. CDR1 is SGHVS and CDR2 is FQNEAQ in the germline V gene. This CDR3 contains 17 residues. V lost 3 bases and J lost 3; bases outside the gene matches: 6. The CDR3 sequence: CASSFGLAGDRTDTQYF. Here the CDR3 DNA reads TGTGCCAGCAGCTTCGGACTAGCGGGAGATAGAACAGATACGCAGTATTTT.

The chain combines TRBV7-2 with TRBJ2-7; TRBD1 aligns across 7 bases. CDR3 length equals 15 residues. Germline V gene lookup returns CDR1 SGHTA and CDR2 FQGNSA. The junction had 11 bases not matched to a gene; V was cut back by 5 bases and J by 4 bases. CDR3: CASSPEQGLRYEQYF. CDR3 nucleotides: TGTGCCAGCAGCCCCGAACAGGGGTTAAGGTACGAGCAGTACTTC.

The CDR3 DNA follows: TGTGCCAGCAGCTTAGGATGGGGAGACACTGAAGCTTTCTTT. Translating it yields CASSLGWGDTEAFF. The gene calls are TRBV7-3 and TRBJ1-1, with D uncertain. The CDR3 is 14 residues long. V shed 2 bases and J shed 3 bases, with 10 bases lying between them. Germline CDR1 and CDR2: SGHTA and FQGTGA.

The chain links TRBV24-1 to TRBJ2-3; a possible D gene is TRBD2 (7 bases). CDR1 and CDR2 (germline): KGHDR, SFDVKD. The length of the CDR3 is 15 residues. V gave up 3 bases and J gave up 1 base, with 10 bases separating them. The chain's CDR3 is CATSDPGGRTDTQYF. The CDR3, as DNA: TGTGCCACCAGTGATCCCGGGGGGCGCACAGATACGCAGTATTTT.

The chain employs TRBV7-2 and TRBJ1-2; D possibly corresponds to TRBD1 (5 bases). V was shortened by 5 bases and J by 8 bases, with 9 bases between the two germline ends. Germline lookup yields CDR1 SGHTA and CDR2 FQGNSA. CDR3 length equals 11 residues. CDR3: CASSPNRGYTF. The CDR3 DNA follows: TGTGCCAGCAGCCCAAACAGGGGCTACACCTTC. Full variable domain (rest looked up from reference TRBV7-2 and TRBJ1-2): GAGVSQSPSNKVTEKGKDVELRCDPISGHTALYWYRQSLGQGLEFLIYFQGNSAPDKSGLPSDRFSAERTGGSVSTLTIQRTQQEDSAVYLCASSPNRGYTFGSGTRLTVV.

This chain uses TRBV27 with TRBJ1-4; unclear D gene. V gave up 3 bases and J gave up 8 bases, with 4 bases separating them. Germline V CDR1 and CDR2: MNHEY, SMNVEV (reference sequence). CDR3 length equals 11 residues. The CDR3 DNA is TGTGCCAGCAGTTTTAGGGAAAAACTGTTTTTT. As protein: CASSFREKLFF.

This clone was observed many times. Different DNA sequences within this sample yield the same CDR3. V is TRBV6-5 and J is TRBJ2-5; TRBD2 matches at 11 bases. The germline V gene encodes CDR1 MNHEY and CDR2 SVGAGI. V was clipped by 0 bases and J by 2 bases; unmatched bases: 2. The CDR3 is made up of 16 amino acids. The CDR3 loop reads CASSYSGTSGQETQYF. Written as DNA, the CDR3 is TGTGCCAGCAGTTACTCCGGGACTAGCGGACAAGAGACCCAGTACTTC.

This chain links TRBV9 with TRBJ1-1, with D perhaps matching TRBD1 (6 bases). Germline V gene lookup returns CDR1 SGDLS and CDR2 YYNGEE. V was shortened by 2 bases and J by 6 bases, with 11 bases between the two germline ends. This CDR3 spans 13 amino acids. For the CDR3, the DNA is TGTGCCAGCAGCGTCGGGGGCAACGCTGAAGCTTTCTTT. Protein sequence: CASSVGGNAEAFF. Complete variable domain (other parts from reference TRBV9 and TRBJ1-1): DSGVTQTPKHLITATGQRVTLRCSPRSGDLSVYWYQQSLDQGLQFLIQYYNGEERAKGNILERFSAQQFPDLHSELNLSSLELGDSALYFCASSVGGNAEAFFGQGTRLTVV.

The chain combines TRBV7-8 with TRBJ2-7; D not certain. The CDR3 sequence is 14 residues long. The germline V gene has CDR1 SGHVS and CDR2 FQNEAQ. The germline V and J ends were trimmed by 5 bases and 2 bases, with 13 bases remaining between them. The CDR3 loop is CASSPGRFTYEQYF. For the CDR3, the DNA is TGTGCCAGCAGCCCAGGTCGGTTCACCTACGAGCAGTACTTC.

This sequence joins TRBV18 and TRBJ2-1; 8 positions agree with TRBD1. The CDR3 sequence is 17 residues long. Germline trimming cut 2 bases from V and 3 bases from J; bases unmatched to any gene: 9. Germline V gene data show CDR1 as KGHSH and CDR2 as LQKENI. The CDR3 here is CASSPLRGQGLYNEQFF. The CDR3 DNA reads as TGTGCCAGCTCACCATTGAGAGGACAGGGACTCTACAATGAGCAGTTCTTC.